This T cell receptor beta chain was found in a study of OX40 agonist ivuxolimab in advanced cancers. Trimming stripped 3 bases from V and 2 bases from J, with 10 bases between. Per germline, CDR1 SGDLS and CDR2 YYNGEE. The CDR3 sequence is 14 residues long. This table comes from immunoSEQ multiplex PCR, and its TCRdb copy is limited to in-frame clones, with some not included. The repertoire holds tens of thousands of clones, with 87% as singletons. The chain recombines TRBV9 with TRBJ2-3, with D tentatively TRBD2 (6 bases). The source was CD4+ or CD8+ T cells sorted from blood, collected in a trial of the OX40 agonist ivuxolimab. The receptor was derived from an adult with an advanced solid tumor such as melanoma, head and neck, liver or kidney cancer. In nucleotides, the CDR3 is TGTGCCAGCAGCGCGTCGGGGGTCACAGATACGCAGTATTTT. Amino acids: CASSASGVTDTQYF.